The 24 T cell receptor beta chains listed next were all sequenced from one sample in a study of shared clonotypes between healthy human individuals (TCRdb year 2020). Receptors were amplified or captured by the immunoSEQ multiplex PCR assay. TCRdb carries this immuneACCESS record with in-frame sequences only. Its versions omit some clonotypes, under half of them owing to an unresolved V gene in the studies checked, with the rest unexplained. This sample lists more than 1,200,000 clones; around 98.5% were detected once. The ten largest clonotypes hold roughly 0.35% of the sample. Input material: naive CD4+ T cells sorted from blood. Read against the paper, the sample's cell subset or site label means: CD45RA+ positively selected. All receptors derive from a man younger than 45 in good health.

The chain combines TRBV15 with TRBJ2-1; unclear D gene. The germline gives CDR1 LNHNV, CDR2 YYDKDF (reference sequence). This CDR3 contains 14 residues. Trimming stripped 0 bases from V and 4 bases from J, with 7 bases between. The CDR3 nucleotides read TGTGCCACCAGCAGAGATGGCGTTTACAATGAGCAGTTCTTC. It yields the protein CATSRDGVYNEQFF.

This chain joins TRBV5-6 and TRBJ2-2; D unresolved. The ends were cut back, 4 bases at V and 7 bases at J, with 11 bases in the middle. The CDR3 totals 13 residues. CDR1 SGHDT and CDR2 YYEEEE come from the germline V gene. In nucleotides, the CDR3 is TGTGCCAGCAGCACTCGACCGGGCGGGGAGCTGTTTTTT. Encoded protein: CASSTRPGGELFF.

This chain uses TRBV10-3 with TRBJ2-5, with 10 bases identical to TRBD1. The V segment lost 4 bases and the J segment 1 base; nucleotides outside the gene matches: 6. Germline-derived CDR1 and CDR2 are ENHRY and SYGVKD. The CDR3 covers 16 residues. CDR3: CAISAGQGVGQETQYF. CDR3 DNA: TGTGCCATCAGTGCCGGACAGGGGGTAGGCCAAGAGACCCAGTACTTC.

The chain couples TRBV7-8 to TRBJ2-5; no clear D gene. Germline loops: CDR1 SGHVS, CDR2 FQNEAQ. V lost 5 bases, J lost 5 bases, and 12 bases lay in between. The length of the CDR3 is 13 residues. CDR3 region: CASSVRLVETQYF. In DNA, the CDR3 is TGTGCCAGCAGCGTCAGACTGGTGGAGACCCAGTACTTC.

The chain links TRBV5-4 to TRBJ2-3; D remains unclear. This CDR3 spans 13 amino acids. V gave up 1 base and J gave up 4 bases, with 7 bases separating them. The germline gives CDR1 SGHNT, CDR2 YYREEE (reference sequence). CDR3 DNA: TGTGCCAGCAGCTTGAACGTGGCAGATACGCAGTATTTT. Its protein product is CASSLNVADTQYF.

This rearrangement joins TRBV9 to TRBJ2-7; D ambiguous. The CDR3 is 14 residues long. CDR1 and CDR2 from the germline V gene are SGDLS and YYNGEE. V lost 0 bases, J lost 4 bases, and 11 bases lay in between. CDR3 sequence: CASSVADLTYEQYF. The CDR3 DNA follows: TGTGCCAGCAGCGTAGCGGACCTAACTTACGAGCAGTACTTC.

In its sample, this clone was seen once. V gene TRBV5-6 combines with J gene TRBJ2-7, with D tentatively TRBD2 (6 bases). The CDR3 runs 11 residues. Germline V gene lookup returns CDR1 SGHDT and CDR2 YYEEEE. Trimming cost V 3 bases and J 7 bases, with 8 bases left between them. The CDR3 nucleotides are TGTGCCAGCAGCTCGACTAGAGAGCAGTACTTC. Translation gives CASSSTREQYF.

The J gene is TRBJ1-4, the V gene TRBV7-9; TRBD1 aligns across 8 bases. Trimming removed 5 bases from V and 6 bases from J; junction bases left unmatched: 5. Germline V gene sequence: CDR1 SEHNR, CDR2 FQNEAQ (reference sequence). The length of the CDR3 is 14 residues. Here the CDR3 DNA reads TGTGCCAGCAGCCGTGGACAGGGCGATGAAAAACTGTTTTTT. Protein product: CASSRGQGDEKLFF. Combining the CDR3 with reference TRBV7-9 and TRBJ1-4 gives the whole variable domain DTGVSQNPRHKITKRGQNVTFRCDPISEHNRLYWYRQTLGQGPEFLTYFQNEAQLEKSRLLSDRFSAERPKGSFSTLEIQRTEQGDSAMYLCASSRGQGDEKLFFGSGTQLSVL.

The rearrangement uses TRBV5-1 and TRBJ1-1, with D unresolved. The V end lost 3 bases, the J end lost 4 bases, and 16 bases lay between the germline ends. The CDR3 contains 15 residues. Looked up from germline, CDR1 is SGHRS and CDR2 is YFSETQ. The CDR3 loop is CASSYLAIGGTEAFF. The CDR3 DNA follows: TGCGCCAGCAGCTATTTGGCGATAGGTGGCACTGAAGCTTTCTTT.

This clone was picked up one time. The gene calls are TRBV5-1 and TRBJ2-1; 8 positions match TRBD2. This CDR3 is built from 16 residues. The germline V gene encodes CDR1 SGHRS and CDR2 YFSETQ. Trimming removed 4 bases from V and 9 bases from J; junction bases left unmatched: 15. CDR3 in amino acids: CASSASGAGELGEQFF. The CDR3 DNA reads TGCGCCAGCAGCGCCTCGGGAGCGGGAGAATTGGGTGAGCAGTTCTTC.

J is TRBJ1-5 and V is TRBV11-2; D possibly corresponds to TRBD1 (6 bases). Germline-derived CDR1 and CDR2 are SGHAT and FQNNGV. The CDR3 totals 15 residues. V lost 5 bases, J lost 0 bases, and 11 bases lay in between. For the CDR3, the DNA is TGTGCCAGCAGCGATGGGGGCTATAGCAATCAGCCCCAGCATTTT. Translated: CASSDGGYSNQPQHF. The full variable domain, with the rest looked up from reference TRBV11-2 and TRBJ1-5, is EAGVAQSPRYKIIEKRQSVAFWCNPISGHATLYWYQQILGQGPKLLIQFQNNGVVDDSQLPKDRFSAERLKGVDSTLKIQPAKLEDSAVYLCASSDGGYSNQPQHFGDGTRLSIL.

The gene calls are TRBV5-4 and TRBJ2-5; TRBD2 aligns across 10 bases. The CDR3 length is 18 residues. J gave up 3 bases and V 1 base, and 12 bases lay outside the gene matches. Germline lookup yields CDR1 SGHNT and CDR2 YYREEE (reference sequence). CDR3 bases: TGTGCCAGCAGCTTGATTAAACTAGCGGGAAAGTCGGAAGAGACCCAGTACTTC. Amino acids: CASSLIKLAGKSEETQYF.

CDR3 sequence reads: CASSQDSGGPDTQYF. CDR3 in DNA: TGCGCCAGCAGCCAAGATTCTGGCGGTCCAGATACGCAGTATTTT. This chain links TRBV4-1 with TRBJ2-3; D gene ambiguous. CDR1 and CDR2 (germline): MGHRA, YSYEKL. The CDR3 is 15 amino acids. Trimming took 0 bases from V and 4 from J, leaving 11 bases between them.

The chain joins TRBV21-1 to TRBJ1-5. TRBV21-1 is a pseudogene segment. The CDR3 loop spans 17 amino acids. The CDR3: CADTAGKDKESNQPQHF. CDR3 bases: TGTGCCGACACGGCGGGAAAGGACAAGGAGAGTAACCAGCCCCAGCATTTT.

J is TRBJ2-1 and V is TRBV4-2; the match to TRBD2 covers 14 bases. CDR3 length equals 21 residues. Germline-derived CDR1 and CDR2 are LGHNA and YNFKEQ. The V gene end was trimmed by 2 bases and the J gene end by 7 bases; junction bases not matched to a gene: 19. This CDR3 is CASSQLRIGTSGSLRANEQFF. CDR3 bases: TGTGCCAGCAGCCAACTTCGAATTGGGACTAGCGGGAGCCTCAGGGCGAATGAGCAGTTCTTC.

The chain couples TRBV4-2 to TRBJ2-7; the D gene is possibly TRBD2 (7 bases). There are 16 residues in the CDR3. V lost 0 bases and J lost 2, with 14 bases in between. Germline CDR1 LGHNA, CDR2 YNFKEQ. CDR3 sequence reads: CASSQEGGGGPYEQYF. The CDR3 DNA reads as TGTGCCAGCAGCCAAGAGGGGGGCGGGGGACCCTACGAGCAGTACTTC.

This chain connects TRBV7-9 to TRBJ2-6; D uncertain. V lost 4 bases and J lost 7, with 11 bases in between. The germline gives CDR1 SEHNR, CDR2 FQNEAQ (reference sequence). The CDR3 has 14 amino acids. The chain's CDR3 is CASSSRNIANVLTF. The CDR3 coding sequence is TGTGCCAGCAGCTCTAGGAATATAGCCAACGTCCTGACTTTC.

The chain recombines TRBV6-6 with TRBJ2-7; either TRBD1 or TRBD2 may fit D (5 bases each). The CDR3 sequence is 13 residues long. CDR1 and CDR2 (germline): MNHNY, SVGAGI (reference sequence). The V and J ends lost 6 bases and 2 bases respectively, with 11 bases between them. The CDR3 bases are TGTGCCAGCAGCCCCGGGGCCCCCTACGAGCAGTACTTC. Protein product: CASSPGAPYEQYF.

The chain links TRBV15 to TRBJ1-1; 8 bases match TRBD1. The CDR3 totals 14 residues. CDR1 is LNHNV and CDR2 is YYDKDF in the germline V gene (reference sequence). Trimming took 1 base from V and 4 from J; bases not matched to a gene: 2. The CDR3 nucleotides are TGTGCCACCAGCAGAGGGACAGGGCGCACTGAAGCTTTCTTT. Translation gives CATSRGTGRTEAFF.

This sequence joins TRBV18 and TRBJ1-5; 10 bases align to TRBD1. This CDR3 has 17 residues. CDR1 and CDR2 (germline): KGHSH, LQKENI. Trimming at V came to 4 bases and at J to 8 bases, leaving 14 bases not matched to a gene. The CDR3 bases are TGTGCCAGCTCACACTTACCGGGACAGGGGTTGGTTGAGCCCCAGCATTTT. It specifies CASSHLPGQGLVEPQHF.

CDR3 in amino acids: CASSSPQVDTQYF. CDR3 sequence (DNA): TGTGCCAGCAGCTCCCCCCAGGTTGATACGCAGTATTTT. The chain couples TRBV7-9 to TRBJ2-3, with unresolved D. The CDR3 is made up of 13 amino acids. Trimming shortened V by 4 bases and J by 6 bases, and 11 bases separated the two germline ends. The V gene's germline CDR1 is SEHNR and CDR2 FQNEAQ (reference sequence).

The chain recombines TRBV10-1 with TRBJ2-3; D gene unclear. Looked up from germline, CDR1 is WNHNN and CDR2 is SYGVQD (reference sequence). The length of the CDR3 is 15 residues. Trimming shortened V by 7 bases and J by 0 bases, and 14 bases separated the two germline ends. CDR3 sequence reads: CASIHLGYSTDTQYF. DNA for the CDR3: TGCGCCAGCATACACTTAGGCTACAGCACAGATACGCAGTATTTT.

The chain links TRBV5-6 to TRBJ2-7; 13 bases match TRBD2. The CDR3 totals 18 residues. Germline V gene lookup returns CDR1 SGHDT and CDR2 YYEEEE. Trimming at V came to 2 bases and at J to 3 bases, leaving 11 bases not matched to a gene. The CDR3 DNA reads TGTGCCAGCAGCTTACAAACTAGCGGGAGGGTACTGCGCTACGAGCAGTACTTC. Protein product: CASSLQTSGRVLRYEQYF.

Of note for this clone: Other DNA sequences in this sample translate to the same CDR3. The J gene is TRBJ2-3, the V gene TRBV9; no definite D call. CDR1 SGDLS and CDR2 YYNGEE come from the germline V gene. V was pared by 0 bases and J by 1 base, with 6 bases between. The CDR3 extends over 14 amino acids. The CDR3 nucleotides are TGTGCCAGCAGCGTAGGGGTGGGCACAGATACGCAGTATTTT. This codes for CASSVGVGTDTQYF.